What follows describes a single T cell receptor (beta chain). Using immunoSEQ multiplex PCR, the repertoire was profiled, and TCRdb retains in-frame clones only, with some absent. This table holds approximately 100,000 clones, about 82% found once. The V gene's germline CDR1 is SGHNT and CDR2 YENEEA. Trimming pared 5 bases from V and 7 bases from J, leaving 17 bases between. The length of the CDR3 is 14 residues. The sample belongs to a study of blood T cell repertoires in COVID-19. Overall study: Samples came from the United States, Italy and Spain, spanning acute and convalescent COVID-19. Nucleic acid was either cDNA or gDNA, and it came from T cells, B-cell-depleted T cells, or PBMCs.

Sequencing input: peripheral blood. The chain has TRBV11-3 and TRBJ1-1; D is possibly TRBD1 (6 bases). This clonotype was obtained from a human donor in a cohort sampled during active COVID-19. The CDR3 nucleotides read TGTGCCAGCAGCGCCGGGACATTTGGAAATGAAGCTTTCTTT. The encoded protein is CASSAGTFGNEAFF.